Shown below are 14 T cell receptor beta chains from a single sample sequenced in a study of PD-L1 blockade in urothelial cancer (dated by TCRdb to between 2016 and 2019). Libraries were built with the immunoSEQ multiplex PCR assay. TCRdb took this table from immuneACCESS and kept in-frame rearrangements with V and J called. Such tables lack part of the clones; where checked against another copy, unresolved V genes explain under half of the gap, and the rest is unexplained. Across this sample there are about 57,000 clones, with roughly 79% seen only once. 4.5% to 6% of the sample is taken by the ten largest. The sample's time point label, decoded: pretreatment peripheral blood. Material: PBMCs, obtained around atezolizumab (anti-PD-L1) treatment. The receptor source for this set is a man aged 65 to 79 with urothelial cancer.

The gene calls are TRBV7-2 and TRBJ2-5; tentatively, D is TRBD2 (5 bases). The CDR3 extends over 16 amino acids. V was trimmed by 7 bases and J by 1 base, leaving 19 bases between them. Germline CDR1 reads SGHTA; CDR2 reads FQGNSA. The CDR3 loop is CASIKLRASSQETQYF. For the CDR3, the DNA is TGTGCCAGCATCAAACTCCGGGCTAGCAGCCAAGAGACCCAGTACTTC. The full variable domain, rest sourced from reference TRBV7-2 and TRBJ2-5, is GAGVSQSPSNKVTEKGKDVELRCDPISGHTALYWYRQSLGQGLEFLIYFQGNSAPDKSGLPSDRFSAERTGGSVSTLTIQRTQQEDSAVYLCASIKLRASSQETQYFGPGTRLLVL.

The J gene is TRBJ2-7, the V gene TRBV5-1; D is perhaps TRBD2 (5 bases). Trimming shortened V by 3 bases and J by 3 bases, and 10 bases separated the two germline ends. The CDR3 length is 13 residues. In germline, CDR1 is SGHRS, CDR2 YFSETQ. The DNA for the CDR3 is TGCGCCAGCAGCTCCGAGGGCAGCTACGAGCAGTACTTC. Translating it yields CASSSEGSYEQYF.

The rearrangement joins TRBV12-5 to TRBJ1-5, with a tentative D call TRBD1 (5 bases). Germline V gene lookup returns CDR1 LGHNT and CDR2 FRNRAP. V dropped 0 bases and J dropped 2 bases, with 8 bases sitting between them. The CDR3 totals 15 residues. The CDR3 DNA follows: TGTGCTAGTGGTTTGGTGGGAGGGGGCAATCAGCCCCAGCATTTT. The encoded protein is CASGLVGGGNQPQHF.

The V and J genes are TRBV7-3 and TRBJ1-1; D is ambiguous. The V gene lost 2 bases and the J gene lost 9 bases, with 16 bases spanning the gap. This CDR3 has 14 amino acids. CDR1 and CDR2 (germline): SGHTA, FQGTGA. CDR3 in DNA: TGTGCCAGCAGCTTAGTTGGTCGTATCGAGAAAGCTTTCTTT. Protein: CASSLVGRIEKAFF.

V usage is TRBV27 and J usage is TRBJ2-6; 12 bases match TRBD2. CDR3 length equals 19 residues. V dropped 5 bases and J dropped 3; count of bases not matched to a gene: 11. CDR1 MNHEY and CDR2 SMNVEV come from the germline V gene (reference sequence). In nucleotides, the CDR3 is TGTGCCAGCAGTCCTCTAGCGGGGGGGCGTGTATATGGGGCCAACGTCCTGACTTTC. Translated: CASSPLAGGRVYGANVLTF. Full variable domain (outside the CDR3, taken from reference TRBV27 and TRBJ2-6): EAQVTQNPRYLITVTGKKLTVTCSQNMNHEYMSWYRQDPGLGLRQIYYSMNVEVTDKGDVPEGYKVSRKEKRNFPLILESPSPNQTSLYFCASSPLAGGRVYGANVLTFGAGSRLTVL.

The chain has TRBV5-1 and TRBJ2-1; D perhaps matches TRBD2 (6 bases). From germline, CDR1 is SGHRS and CDR2 YFSETQ. This CDR3 has 14 amino acids. The V end lost 4 bases, the J end lost 7 bases, and 15 bases lay between the germline ends. The CDR3 region has the DNA TGCGCCAGCAGCCCCTCACCGGGGGAGAATGAGCAGTTCTTC. Amino acid sequence: CASSPSPGENEQFF.

The gene calls are TRBV5-4 and TRBJ2-6; TRBD1 aligns across 12 bases. CDR3 size: 17 residues. V lost 3 bases and J lost 3; bases outside the gene matches: 4. In germline, CDR1 is SGHNT, CDR2 YYREEE (reference sequence). The CDR3 here is CASSSGQGAGGANVLTF. DNA for the CDR3: TGTGCCAGCAGCTCGGGACAGGGGGCGGGTGGGGCCAACGTCCTGACTTTC.

CDR3 coding DNA: TGTGCCATCAGTGCGCACGGGACAGACCCCTACGAGCAGTACTTC. It yields the protein CAISAHGTDPYEQYF. The chain links TRBV10-3 to TRBJ2-7; TRBD1 aligns across 7 bases. This CDR3 has 15 amino acids. Losses at the gene ends were 4 bases for V and 2 bases for J; bases not matched to a gene: 8. In germline, CDR1 is ENHRY, CDR2 SYGVKD.

The chain employs TRBV18 and TRBJ2-1; TRBD2 aligns across 9 bases. The CDR3 runs 16 residues. Germline CDR1 KGHSH, CDR2 LQKENI. Trimming removed 5 bases from V and 8 bases from J; junction bases left unmatched: 13. The CDR3 region is CASSDLGLAVRDEQFF. The CDR3 bases are TGTGCCAGCTCAGACCTGGGACTAGCTGTGCGCGATGAGCAGTTCTTC.

The chain couples TRBV2 to TRBJ1-3, with D tentatively TRBD1 (6 bases). Germline V lookup: CDR1 SNHLY, CDR2 FYNNEI. V lost 1 base and J lost 0, with 13 bases in between. This CDR3 comprises 17 residues. The CDR3 loop reads CASSEGQAGASGNTIYF. The DNA for the CDR3 is TGTGCCAGCAGTGAAGGGCAAGCAGGGGCCTCTGGAAACACCATATATTTT.

V and J are TRBV5-1 and TRBJ2-2, with 7 bases lining up with TRBD2. The length of the CDR3 is 16 residues. V was pared by 4 bases and J by 5 bases, with 11 bases of the junction left unmatched. Germline-derived CDR1 and CDR2 are SGHRS and YFSETQ. CDR3 in DNA: TGCGCCAGCAGCAAGGAGGGAGGGTCCCTAACCGGGGAGCTGTTTTTT. This sequence encodes CASSKEGGSLTGELFF. Full variable domain (outside the CDR3, taken from reference TRBV5-1 and TRBJ2-2): KAGVTQTPRYLIKTRGQQVTLSCSPISGHRSVSWYQQTPGQGLQFLFEYFSETQRNKGNFPGRFSGRQFSNSRSEMNVSTLELGDSALYLCASSKEGGSLTGELFFGEGSRLTVL.

The rearrangement links TRBV11-2 to TRBJ2-7; 11 bases map to TRBD2. This CDR3 comprises 14 residues. Trimming took 4 bases from V and 7 from J; bases not matched to a gene: 6. Germline V CDR1 and CDR2: SGHAT, FQNNGV. DNA of the CDR3: TGTGCCAGCAGCTCGACTAGCGGGACGGGTGAGCAGTACTTC. It codes for CASSSTSGTGEQYF. The whole variable domain, remainder taken from reference TRBV11-2 and TRBJ2-7, is EAGVAQSPRYKIIEKRQSVAFWCNPISGHATLYWYQQILGQGPKLLIQFQNNGVVDDSQLPKDRFSAERLKGVDSTLKIQPAKLEDSAVYLCASSSTSGTGEQYFGPGTRLTVT.

On this clone itself: The junction shows a germline mismatch at one end, possibly a read error. The chain employs TRBV7-9 and TRBJ1-1; no reliable D call. Germline CDR1 SEHNR, CDR2 FQNEAQ (reference sequence). The CDR3 loop spans 14 amino acids. The CDR3 nucleotides are TGTGCCAGCAGCCCTCTACAGATGAACACTGAAGTTTTCTTT. It yields the protein CASSPLQMNTEVFF.

This chain connects TRBV6-5 to TRBJ1-4, with D hard to call. Trimming took 6 bases from V and 8 from J, leaving 16 bases between them. Germline V gene sequence: CDR1 MNHEY, CDR2 SVGAGI. This CDR3 contains 14 residues. This CDR3 reads CASSPGSRNEKLFF. For the CDR3, the DNA is TGTGCCAGCAGCCCCGGGTCCCGGAACGAAAAACTGTTTTTT.